This T cell receptor (beta chain) originates from a study of spatial heterogeneity in lung cancer (dated by TCRdb to the late 2010s). General notes on the study: More beta-chain than alpha-chain transcripts were consistently detected, likely reflecting higher beta-chain transcript abundance. At surgery, both alpha and beta chains were TCR-sequenced in over 200 tumor regions, fewer than 85 matched nontumor lung samples and some 56 PBMC samples. Nonsynonymous mutation counts, determined by whole-exome sequencing of tumor tissue, were related to features of the TCR repertoire. In the raw uncorrected reads, each unique combination of TCR and UMI appeared on average more than ten times. In non-small cell lung cancer, the study quantitatively compared TCR alpha and beta repertoires across several tumor regions, matched nontumor lung, and blood.

This specimen's time point label, per the study, means: sample taken at primary tumor resection. Donors were 72 patients with early-stage, untreated non-small cell lung cancer from the lung TRACERx cohort. Without any cell sorting, TCR sequencing was performed on whole RNA extracted either from tumor and nontumor lung tissue or from cryopreserved PBMC samples. Patients were selected for TCR sequencing only if sufficient RNA was available from at least two tumor regions. Before selection, tumor and adjacent nontumor lung specimens were reviewed by a lung pathologist. Overall study outcomes, separate from this receptor: Additional single-cell paired TCR alpha and beta sequencing was considered necessary to confirm, at a functional level, the hypothesis that regional TCRs recognize regional mutations.

V lost 5 bases and J lost 2 bases; the stretch between them is 15 bases long. The CDR3 covers 15 residues, taking in both the cysteine and the phenylalanine. Solely the CDR3 DNA is kept, with 45 bases framed from the first base. CDR1 SEHNR and CDR2 FQNEAQ were looked up in the germline V gene (reference sequence). The sample holds many counts of this clonotype. The antigen it binds to is not known. No much larger clone is present one base from it, and per-base qualities are unavailable. The library relied on 5' RACE. This sample was sequenced with a NextSeq 500. In the TCR library protocol, a unique molecular identifier was attached to each TCR cDNA molecule so that PCR and sequencing errors could be corrected. The paper's data handling went like this. Decombinator tools were used for TCR identification, UMI-based error correction and CDR3 extraction. TCRs above a frequency of 2 per 1,000, corresponding to the top 1% of the tumor frequency distribution, were defined as expanded. Each repertoire was subsampled 100 times to 5,000 TCRs, after which Renyi diversity was computed with the R vegan package. To build CDR3 similarity networks, amino acid triplet string-kernel similarity was used, and CDR3s were connected when their pairwise similarity was above 0.82. Using fastp at Q25 and MiXCR, TCRdb reprocessed the public reads and kept productive beta chains. For every CDR3 protein sequence, its rows merge into one entry that carries the most common genes and DNA. The authors' filters were not applied to this entry. For this sample there are thousands of distinct CDR3 sequences; about 9.1% appear just once. The ten largest clones add up to around 30% of the sample.

The sequence was collected from a male donor with early-stage non-small cell lung cancer. The specimen comprised normal lung tissue next to the tumor, sampled at surgery. The rearrangement joined TRBV7-9 to TRBJ2-5, and possibly TRBD2, on 6 matching bases. The CDR3 in this case is CASSGGQAGQETQYF. In nucleotide form, the sequence is TGTGCCAGCAGCGGCGGGCAGGCGGGGCAAGAGACCCAGTACTTC. The reference TRBV7-9 and TRBJ2-5 proteins fill in what lies around the CDR3, so the full variable domain reads DTGVSQNPRHKITKRGQNVTFRCDPISEHNRLYWYRQTLGQGPEFLTYFQNEAQLEKSRLLSDRFSAERPKGSFSTLEIQRTEQGDSAMYLCASSGGQAGQETQYFGPGTRLLVL.